This T cell receptor beta chain was found in a study of T cells in localized non-small cell lung cancer. Study-level results: Sequencing was limited to one tumor region, leaving the possibility of heterogeneity open. A higher density of T cells in blood coincided with extended overall survival. There were a median roughly 60 of the top 100 tumor clones appearing in adjacent lung.

This CDR3 comprises 16 residues. With 1 base clipped from V and 9 bases from J, the junction kept 11 bases outside the gene matches. The germline CDR1 and CDR2 sequences are SGHVS and FQNEAQ. About this clone: The target antigen is unknown.

The assay was immunoSEQ multiplex PCR, and TCRdb's table has in-frame clones only and misses some. The repertoire holds some 10,000 clones, with 70% to 90% as singletons. This receptor was obtained from a male donor aged 60 or older with stage III lung adenocarcinoma. This material consisted of peripheral blood, taken before any cancer treatment. V is TRBV7-8 and J is TRBJ1-3, with 8 bases lining up with TRBD1. The CDR3 DNA sequence: TGTGCCAGCAGCTTAGGTGGGCAGGGGGCGAGGAGCACCATATATTTT. Amino acid sequence: CASSLGGQGARSTIYF. The full variable domain, rest sourced from reference TRBV7-8 and TRBJ1-3, is GAGVSQSPRYKVAKRGQDVALRCDPISGHVSLFWYQQALGQGPEFLTYFQNEAQLDKSGLPSDRFFAERPEGSVSTLKIQRTQQEDSAVYLCASSLGGQGARSTIYFGEGSWLTVV.